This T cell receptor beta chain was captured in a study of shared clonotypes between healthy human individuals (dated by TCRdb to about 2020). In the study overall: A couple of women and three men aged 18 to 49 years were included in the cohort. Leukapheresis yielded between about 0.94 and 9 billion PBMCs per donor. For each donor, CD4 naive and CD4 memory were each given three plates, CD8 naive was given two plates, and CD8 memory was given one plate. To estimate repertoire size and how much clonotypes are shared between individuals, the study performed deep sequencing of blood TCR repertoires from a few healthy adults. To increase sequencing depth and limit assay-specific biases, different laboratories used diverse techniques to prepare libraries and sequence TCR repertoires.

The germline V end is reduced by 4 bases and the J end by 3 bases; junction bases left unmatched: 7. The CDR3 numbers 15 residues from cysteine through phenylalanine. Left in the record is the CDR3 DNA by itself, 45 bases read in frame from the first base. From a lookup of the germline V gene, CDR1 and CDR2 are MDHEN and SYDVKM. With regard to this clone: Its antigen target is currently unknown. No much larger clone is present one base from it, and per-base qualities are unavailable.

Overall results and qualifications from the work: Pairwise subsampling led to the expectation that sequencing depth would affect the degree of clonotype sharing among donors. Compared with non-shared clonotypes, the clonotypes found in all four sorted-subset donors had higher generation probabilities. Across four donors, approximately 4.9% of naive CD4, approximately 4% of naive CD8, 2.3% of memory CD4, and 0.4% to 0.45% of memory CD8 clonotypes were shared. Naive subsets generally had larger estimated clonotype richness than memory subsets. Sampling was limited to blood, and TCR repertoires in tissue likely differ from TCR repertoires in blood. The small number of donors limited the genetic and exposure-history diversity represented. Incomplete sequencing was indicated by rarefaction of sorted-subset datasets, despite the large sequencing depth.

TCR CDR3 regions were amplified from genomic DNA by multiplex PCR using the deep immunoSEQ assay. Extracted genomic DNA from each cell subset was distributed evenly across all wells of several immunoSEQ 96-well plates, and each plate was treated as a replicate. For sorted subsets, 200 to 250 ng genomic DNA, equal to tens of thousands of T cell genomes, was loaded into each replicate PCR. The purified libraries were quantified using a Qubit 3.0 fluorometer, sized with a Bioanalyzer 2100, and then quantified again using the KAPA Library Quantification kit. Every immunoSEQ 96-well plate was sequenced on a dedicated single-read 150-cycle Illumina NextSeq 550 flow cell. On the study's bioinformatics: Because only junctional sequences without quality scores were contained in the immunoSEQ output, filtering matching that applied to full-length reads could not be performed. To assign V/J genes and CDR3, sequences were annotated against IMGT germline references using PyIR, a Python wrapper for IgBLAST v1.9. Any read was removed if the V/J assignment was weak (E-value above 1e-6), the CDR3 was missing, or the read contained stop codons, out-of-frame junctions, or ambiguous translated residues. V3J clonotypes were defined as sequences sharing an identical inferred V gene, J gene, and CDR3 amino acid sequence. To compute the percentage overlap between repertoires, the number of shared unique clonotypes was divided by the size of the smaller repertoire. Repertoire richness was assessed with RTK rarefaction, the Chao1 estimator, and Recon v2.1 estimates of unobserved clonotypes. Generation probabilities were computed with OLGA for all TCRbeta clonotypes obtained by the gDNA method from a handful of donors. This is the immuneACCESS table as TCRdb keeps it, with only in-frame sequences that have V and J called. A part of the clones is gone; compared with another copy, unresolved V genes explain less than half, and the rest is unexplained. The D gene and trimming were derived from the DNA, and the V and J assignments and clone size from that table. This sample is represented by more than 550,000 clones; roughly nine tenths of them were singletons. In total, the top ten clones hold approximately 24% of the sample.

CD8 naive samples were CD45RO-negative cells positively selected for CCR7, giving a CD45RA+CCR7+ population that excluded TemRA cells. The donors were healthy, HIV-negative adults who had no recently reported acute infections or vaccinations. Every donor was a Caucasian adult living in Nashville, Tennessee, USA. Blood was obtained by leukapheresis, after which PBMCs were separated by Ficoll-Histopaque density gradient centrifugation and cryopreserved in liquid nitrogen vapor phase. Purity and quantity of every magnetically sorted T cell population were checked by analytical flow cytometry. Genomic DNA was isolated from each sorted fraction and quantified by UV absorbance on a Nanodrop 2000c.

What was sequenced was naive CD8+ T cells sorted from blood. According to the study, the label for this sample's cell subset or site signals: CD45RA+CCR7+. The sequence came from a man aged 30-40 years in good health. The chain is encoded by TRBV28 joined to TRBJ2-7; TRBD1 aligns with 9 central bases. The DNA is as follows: TGTGCCAGCAGTTGGGACAGGGCGAGCGGCTACGAGCAGTACTTC. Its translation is CASSWDRASGYEQYF.